This T cell receptor (beta chain) was found in a study of human T cells and chemical hapten exposure. The wider study: The patients were mostly female; they had alopecia areata, totalis or universalis. Variation in per-sample TCR yields came mainly from small pooled library volume differences.

Time point meaning: patch test 3, about 24 weeks after DPC sensitization. Sample treatment: therapeutic diphenylcyclopropenone sensitization with weekly scalp DPC. One entry per CDR3 protein, called by TCRdb with MiXCR from the RACE reads. Among roughly 200,000 distinct CDR3 sequences listed, about 25% were seen once. V was pared by 7 bases and J by 9 bases, with 37 bases between. The CDR3 runs 20 residues. Germline-derived CDR1 and CDR2 are MGHDK and SYGVNS. This clonotype was sampled from a woman aged 40-49 years with alopecia areata. Some clones in this sample may be carry-over from other donors' samples. This material consisted of whole blood, taken in connection with sensitization to the hapten diphenylcyclopropenone (DPC). The chain joins TRBV25-1 to TRBJ2-1; tentatively, D is TRBD1 or TRBD2 (8 bases each). CDR3 residues: CASTRTGRGRFDGRAGEQFF. In DNA, the CDR3 is TGTGCCAGCACCCGAACGGGCAGGGGGCGGTTTGACGGGAGGGCCGGTGAGCAGTTCTTC.